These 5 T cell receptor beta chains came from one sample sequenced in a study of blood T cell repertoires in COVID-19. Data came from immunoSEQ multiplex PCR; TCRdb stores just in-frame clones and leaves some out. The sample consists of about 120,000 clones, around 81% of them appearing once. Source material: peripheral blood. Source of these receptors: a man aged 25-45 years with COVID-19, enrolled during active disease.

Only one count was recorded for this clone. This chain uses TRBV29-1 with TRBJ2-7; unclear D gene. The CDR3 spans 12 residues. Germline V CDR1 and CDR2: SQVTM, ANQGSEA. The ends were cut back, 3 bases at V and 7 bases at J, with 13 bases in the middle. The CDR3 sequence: CSVDASSGEQYF. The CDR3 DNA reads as TGCAGCGTTGACGCGAGTTCGGGTGAGCAGTACTTC.

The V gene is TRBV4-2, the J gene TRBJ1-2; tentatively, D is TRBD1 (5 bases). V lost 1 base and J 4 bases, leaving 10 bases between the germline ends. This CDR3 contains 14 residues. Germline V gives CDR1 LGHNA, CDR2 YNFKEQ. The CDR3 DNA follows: TGTGCCAGCAGCCAAGGAAGGGGTGGCTATGGCTACACCTTC. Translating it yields CASSQGRGGYGYTF.

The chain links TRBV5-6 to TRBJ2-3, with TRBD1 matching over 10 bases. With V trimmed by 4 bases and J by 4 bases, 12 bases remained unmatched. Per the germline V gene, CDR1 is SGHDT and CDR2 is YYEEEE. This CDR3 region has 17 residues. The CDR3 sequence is CASSRPATGTGADTQYF. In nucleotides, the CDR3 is TGTGCCAGCAGCCGCCCCGCAACCGGGACAGGGGCAGATACGCAGTATTTT.

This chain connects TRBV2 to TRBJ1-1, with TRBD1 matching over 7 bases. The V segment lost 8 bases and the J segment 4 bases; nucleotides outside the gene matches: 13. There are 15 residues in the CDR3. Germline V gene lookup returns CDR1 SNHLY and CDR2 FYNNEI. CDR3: CASLLPGQLSTEAFF. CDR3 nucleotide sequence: TGTGCCAGCCTTCTACCGGGACAGCTTTCCACTGAAGCTTTCTTT. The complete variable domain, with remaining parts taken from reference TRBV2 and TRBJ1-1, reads EPEVTQTPSHQVTQMGQEVILRCVPISNHLYFYWYRQILGQKVEFLVSFYNNEISEKSEIFDDQFSVERPDGSNFTLKIRSTKLEDSAMYFCASLLPGQLSTEAFFGQGTRLTVV.

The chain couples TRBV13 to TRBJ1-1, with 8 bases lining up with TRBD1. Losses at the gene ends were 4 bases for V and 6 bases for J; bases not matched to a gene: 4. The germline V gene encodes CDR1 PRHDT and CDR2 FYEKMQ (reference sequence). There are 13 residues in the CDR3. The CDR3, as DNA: TGTGCCAGCAGCTACAACAGGGGGGCTGAAGCTTTCTTT. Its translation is CASSYNRGAEAFF.